The clone carrying this T cell receptor beta chain occurred once. Its target is not known. The table came from immunoSEQ multiplex PCR; TCRdb's copy has only in-frame clones and leaves some out. The repertoire includes 7,500 to 9,500 clones, around 71% of them detected once, and 16% sits in the top ten. This sample was included in a study of CD4+ T cells in melanoma. V gave up 6 bases and J gave up 0 bases, with 8 bases separating them. This CDR3 has 13 amino acids. Per the germline V gene, CDR1 is SNHLY and CDR2 is FYNNEI. Regarding the study as a whole: CD8+ T cell, macrophage and B cell function reportedly correlated with neoantigen-specific CD4+ T cells. Reportedly, melanoma neoantigen-specific CD4+ T cells showed varied differentiation states.

The source is a human donor with melanoma. The J gene is TRBJ1-2, the V gene TRBV2; no reliable D call. Sequencing was done on a sample of cells from a culture (not recorded whether cultured in vitro). CDR3 nucleotide sequence: TGTGCCAGCAGCTTTTTGGCTAACTATGGCTACACCTTC. Its translation: CASSFLANYGYTF. The whole variable domain, filled in from reference TRBV2 and TRBJ1-2, reads EPEVTQTPSHQVTQMGQEVILRCVPISNHLYFYWYRQILGQKVEFLVSFYNNEISEKSEIFDDQFSVERPDGSNFTLKIRSTKLEDSAMYFCASSFLANYGYTFGSGTRLTVV.